This entry concerns a single T cell receptor (beta chain). The antigen remains unidentified. This entry is derived from a study of CD8+ T cells in alopecia areata. Background on the study: The drug, tofacitinib, lasted 6 to 18 months, followed by 6 months off drug. Study conclusions and caveats: One nonresponder makes the tie between baseline CD8+ expansion and response uncertain. Expanded CD8+ clones among the top 100, as well as scalp clonality, were significantly decreased by tofacitinib. Sharing of TCRs across patients appeared less clear than in mice, possibly for HLA-related reasons.

After isolation, RNA underwent reverse transcription to generate cDNA as the sequencing template. The method was immunoSEQ multiplex PCR; TCRdb's version includes in-frame clones alone and lacks a portion of them. This sample has around 140,000 clones, with around 87% found just once. Treatment indicated: oral pan-JAK inhibitor, 5-10 mg twice daily. Trimming cost V 7 bases and J 6 bases, with 13 bases left between them. Germline CDR1 SNHLY, CDR2 FYNNEI. The CDR3 runs to 12 residues. This clonotype originated in a human donor with alopecia areata. The specimen comprised CD8+ T cells sorted from blood, sampled at week 4, from a patient treated with tofacitinib. The chain is built from TRBV2 and TRBJ2-7; possible D gene TRBD1, 6 bases. The CDR3 is CASTHTDSEQYF. As DNA, the CDR3 is TGTGCCAGCACCCACACGGACAGCGAGCAGTACTTC.